This T cell receptor beta chain was retrieved from a study of PD-L1 blockade in urothelial cancer. Generated by immunoSEQ multiplex PCR, the TCRdb table keeps only in-frame clones and is missing some. This sample has some 46,000 clones, with 80% found just once. The CDR3 totals 14 residues. Per germline, CDR1 MNHEY and CDR2 SVGAGI. Germline trimming cut 5 bases from V and 4 bases from J; bases unmatched to any gene: 4. This sample's time point: pretreatment peripheral blood. Patients were diagnosed with urothelial carcinoma, either locally advanced or metastatic. The receptor comes from a man between 60 and 70 years old with urothelial cancer. The rearrangement links TRBV6-5 to TRBJ2-1; 8 positions agree with TRBD2. The sample here was PBMCs, taken around atezolizumab (anti-PD-L1) treatment. The CDR3 DNA is TGTGCCAGCAGTCTGGAGCGGGAGTACAATGAGCAGTTCTTC. Translating it yields CASSLEREYNEQFF.